This is a list of T cell receptor beta chains from one sample in a study of T cells after yellow fever vaccination. TCRdb analysed the 5' RACE reads with MiXCR anew, one entry per CDR3 protein. The sample lists 200,000 to 250,000 distinct CDR3 sequences, about 7% occurring once. The sample in question was CD4+ T cells sorted from PBMCs, obtained 15 days after the yellow fever booster vaccination. These receptors all come from a man aged 30-40 years who received the YFV17D yellow fever vaccine. Each CDR3 is given with its conserved first and last residue. The D gene is left open where the match is weak. Size values are once, few and many counts, or a class for expanded clones, and some rows have none.

J: TRBJ2-3; V: TRBV5-1; D: TRBD1; size: .; DNA: TGCGCCAGCAGCTCACTCGGACAGGGCGGCGATACGCAGTATTTT; CDR3: CASSSLGQGGDTQYF
J: TRBJ2-1; V: TRBV12-3/TRBV12-4; D: .; size: few; DNA: TGTGCCAGCAGTTTAAACGGAAATGAGCAGTTCTTC; CDR3: CASSLNGNEQFF
J: TRBJ2-3; V: TRBV6-2/TRBV6-3; D: TRBD2; size: .; DNA: TGTGCCAGCAGTTACTCGGCTAGCGGGAGATTTGGTACGCAGTATTTT; CDR3: CASSYSASGRFGTQYF
J: TRBJ2-1; V: TRBV5-1; D: TRBD2; size: many; DNA: TGCGCCAGCCGCCTAGCGGGAGGCCTGGGGGGGAGCAATGAGCAGTTCTTC; CDR3: CASRLAGGLGGSNEQFF
J: TRBJ2-2; V: TRBV12-3/TRBV12-4; D: .; size: few; DNA: TGTGCCAGCAGTTTACACTCAAACACCGGGGAGCTGTTTTTT; CDR3: CASSLHSNTGELFF
J: TRBJ1-5; V: TRBV19; D: .; size: few; DNA: TGTGCCAGTAGTATAGGGCCCGGAGAGCCCCAGCATTTT; CDR3: CASSIGPGEPQHF
J: TRBJ2-1; V: TRBV9; D: .; size: few; DNA: TGTGCCAGCAGCGTGGGGACGCAAAATGAGCAGTTCTTC; CDR3: CASSVGTQNEQFF
J: TRBJ2-3; V: TRBV11-2; D: .; size: .; DNA: TGTGCCAGCAGCTCCCCCCTAGCGGATACGCAGTATTTT; CDR3: CASSSPLADTQYF
J: TRBJ2-2; V: TRBV20-1; D: .; size: .; DNA: TGCTGCTTTAGGGACCAGGTTCAGGGCACCGGGGAGCTGTTTTTT; CDR3: CCFRDQVQGTGELFF
J: TRBJ2-3; V: TRBV25-1; D: .; size: .; DNA: TGTGCCAGCAGTCCGTTCGGGACGAACACAGATACGCAGTATTTT; CDR3: CASSPFGTNTDTQYF
J: TRBJ2-1; V: TRBV7-6; D: .; size: many; DNA: TGTGCCAGCAGCTTGGGGGCGAGCTCCTACAATGAGCAGTTCTTC; CDR3: CASSLGASSYNEQFF
J: TRBJ2-7; V: TRBV10-3; D: TRBD2; size: many; DNA: TGTGCCATCGCGGCTGTAGCGGGATCAATAGCCGGTGAGCAGTACTTC; CDR3: CAIAAVAGSIAGEQYF
J: TRBJ2-2; V: TRBV29-1; D: .; size: many; DNA: TGCAGCGTAATAGGGGACGGGAGAGAAGCCACCGGGGAGCTGTTTTTT; CDR3: CSVIGDGREATGELFF
J: TRBJ1-6; V: TRBV7-2; D: .; size: .; DNA: TGTGCCAGCAGCGGACAGTATAATTCACCCCTCCACTTT; CDR3: CASSGQYNSPLHF
J: TRBJ2-5; V: TRBV30; D: .; size: many; DNA: TGTGCCTGGAACCGGGGGCCGGTCGTGGAGACCCAGTACTTC; CDR3: CAWNRGPVVETQYF
J: TRBJ2-3; V: TRBV20-1; D: .; size: few; DNA: TGCAGTGCTAGAGATTACGGGGCTAGCACAGATACGCAGTATTTT; CDR3: CSARDYGASTDTQYF
J: TRBJ2-1; V: TRBV7-2; D: TRBD2; size: .; DNA: TGTGCCAGCAGGCTCCTAGCGGCGAGCTCCTACAATGAGCAGTTCTTC; CDR3: CASRLLAASSYNEQFF
J: TRBJ2-1; V: TRBV6-5; D: .; size: many; DNA: TGTGCCAGCAGTTACTCTGGGTCGGGATCCTACAATGAGCAGTTCTTC; CDR3: CASSYSGSGSYNEQFF
J: TRBJ2-2; V: TRBV20-1; D: TRBD2; size: .; DNA: TGCAGTGCTACTAGCGGGAGTACGTATAACGGGGAGCTGTTTTTT; CDR3: CSATSGSTYNGELFF
J: TRBJ1-4; V: TRBV11-2; D: .; size: many; DNA: TGTGCCAGCAGCACCGGACAAGTAACTAATGAAAAACTGTTTTTT; CDR3: CASSTGQVTNEKLFF
J: TRBJ1-4; V: TRBV7-2; D: .; size: many; DNA: TGTGCCAGCAGCCCCCTGGGAATTAATGAAAAACTGTTTTTT; CDR3: CASSPLGINEKLFF
J: TRBJ2-7; V: TRBV24-1; D: .; size: .; DNA: TGTGCCACCAGTGATCCTGGGGGAAACTACGAGCAGTACTTC; CDR3: CATSDPGGNYEQYF
J: TRBJ2-5; V: TRBV5-1; D: TRBD1; size: few; DNA: TGCGCCAGCAGCGTAGGGACAGCGAGTTCTCAAGAGACCCAGTACTTC; CDR3: CASSVGTASSQETQYF
J: TRBJ2-7; V: TRBV3-1; D: TRBD2; size: .; DNA: TGTGCCAGCAGCCGAAAACTAGCGGGAGTGGTCTACGAGCAGTACTTC; CDR3: CASSRKLAGVVYEQYF
J: TRBJ1-4; V: TRBV5-4; D: .; size: few; DNA: TGTGCCAGCAGCCAGGCGACGAGTGAAAAACTGTTTTTT; CDR3: CASSQATSEKLFF
J: TRBJ2-7; V: TRBV7-2; D: TRBD1; size: few; DNA: TGTGCCAGCAGCTTCAAAACTACAGGGGGCGAGCAGTACTTC; CDR3: CASSFKTTGGEQYF
J: TRBJ2-6; V: TRBV28; D: .; size: many; DNA: TGTGCCAGCAGTTTAGGGGGAGACGGGGCCAACGTCCTGACTTTC; CDR3: CASSLGGDGANVLTF
J: TRBJ2-7; V: TRBV7-9; D: TRBD2; size: .; DNA: TGTGCCAGCAGCTTAGCAGCGGGGGGCTCCTACGAGCAGTACTTC; CDR3: CASSLAAGGSYEQYF
J: TRBJ2-7; V: TRBV20-1; D: .; size: many; DNA: TGCAGTGCTATAAGACAGGCCCTTTCCTACGAGCAGTACTTC; CDR3: CSAIRQALSYEQYF
J: TRBJ1-3; V: TRBV30; D: TRBD1; size: few; DNA: TGTGCCTGGAGTGGTTTCAGGGGGCTTGGAAACACCATATATTTT; CDR3: CAWSGFRGLGNTIYF